These T cell receptor beta chains were read from a single sample in a study of vaccination and CD4 T cells after COVID-19. TCRdb reanalysed the PCR reads using MiXCR and keeps one entry per CDR3 protein. The data hold around 17,000 distinct CDR3 sequences, with roughly three fifths observed a single time. Their specific antigens are unknown. The sequenced sample was CD4+ T cells from blood, cultured in vitro. These TCRs come from a human donor who had recovered from COVID-19. Each CDR3 is given with its conserved first and last residue. A D gene is named only where the DNA matches it firmly. A row's size may be missing; if present it is once, few, many or a size class.

D gene,V gene,clone size,J gene,CDR3 protein,CDR3 DNA
.,TRBV19,.,TRBJ2-3,CASNYGRHSTDTQYF,TGTGCCAGCAATTACGGACGCCACAGTACAGATACGCAGTATTTT
TRBD1,TRBV12-3/TRBV12-4,.,TRBJ2-2,CASRPGTANTGELFF,TGTGCCAGCAGGCCCGGGACAGCTAACACCGGGGAGCTGTTTTTT
TRBD1,TRBV27,few,TRBJ1-2,CASSLSGQNYGYTF,TGTGCCAGCAGTTTATCGGGACAGAACTATGGCTACACCTTC
.,TRBV7-6,.,TRBJ1-6,CASSLAIQSSPLHF,TGTGCCAGCAGCTTAGCGATCCAATCGTCACCCCTCCACTTT
.,TRBV19,.,TRBJ1-5,CASSNTPYYSNQPQHF,TGTGCCAGTAGTAATACCCCCTATTATAGCAATCAGCCCCAGCATTTT
.,TRBV12-3/TRBV12-4,few,TRBJ1-2,CASSLLSGPGYTF,TGTGCCAGCAGTTTACTATCTGGGCCCGGCTACACCTTC
.,TRBV11-3,.,TRBJ2-7,CASSFTLLLGIRNEQYF,TGTGCCAGCAGCTTCACACTTCTTTTGGGGATTAGAAACGAGCAGTACTTC
TRBD1,TRBV15,.,TRBJ1-5,CATSRGRDRGHQPQHF,TGTGCCACCAGCAGGGGGAGGGACAGGGGGCATCAGCCCCAGCATTTT
.,TRBV11-3,.,TRBJ2-7,CASSLVVPGEQYF,TGTGCCAGCAGCTTAGTTGTGCCGGGTGAGCAGTACTTC
TRBD2,TRBV7-3,.,TRBJ2-5,CASSPGLAGGPRETQYF,TGTGCCAGCAGCCCGGGACTAGCGGGAGGGCCGAGAGAGACCCAGTACTTC
TRBD2,TRBV10-1,.,TRBJ2-1,CASSETSGSGNEQFF,TGCGCCAGCAGTGAAACTAGCGGGAGTGGCAATGAGCAGTTCTTC
.,TRBV20-1,.,TRBJ2-5,CSAPENGEETQYF,TGCAGTGCGCCCGAGAACGGGGAAGAGACCCAGTACTTC
TRBD1,TRBV12-3/TRBV12-4,.,TRBJ1-2,CASSLVKGQGSNGYTF,TGTGCCAGCAGTTTAGTTAAGGGACAGGGGAGCAATGGCTACACCTTC
.,TRBV19,.,TRBJ1-5,CASVERAYSNQPQHF,TGTGCCAGTGTGGAAAGGGCCTATAGCAATCAGCCCCAGCATTTT
TRBD2,TRBV20-1,.,TRBJ2-3,CSAISPGTSGRASGTQYF,TGCAGTGCTATAAGTCCCGGGACTAGCGGGAGGGCCTCTGGTACGCAGTATTTT
.,TRBV20-1,few,TRBJ2-3,CSAAHSALASTDTQYF,TGCAGTGCTGCCCACTCGGCACTTGCTAGCACAGATACGCAGTATTTT
TRBD2,TRBV19,.,TRBJ2-7,CATSRTSGNYEQYF,TGTGCCACCTCTCGAACTAGCGGGAACTACGAGCAGTACTTC
TRBD1,TRBV24-1,.,TRBJ1-4,CATSDTRDRVEKLFF,TGTGCCACCAGTGATACCCGGGACAGGGTTGAAAAACTGTTTTTT
TRBD1,TRBV10-1,.,TRBJ1-2,CASGRDRVGYGYTF,TGCGCCAGCGGCCGCGACAGGGTTGGCTATGGCTACACCTTC
TRBD2,TRBV20-1,.,TRBJ2-5,CSANSAGGEETQYF,TGCAGTGCTAATTCAGCGGGAGGAGAAGAGACCCAGTACTTC
TRBD2,TRBV27,.,TRBJ2-7,CASSLGRGATYEQYF,TGTGCCAGCAGCTTAGGGCGGGGGGCAACCTACGAGCAGTACTTC
.,TRBV6-2/TRBV6-3,few,TRBJ1-2,CASTSTLYGYTF,TGTGCCAGCACCTCTACCCTCTATGGCTACACCTTC
.,TRBV20-1,.,TRBJ1-1,CSPYGNTEAFF,TGCAGTCCCTATGGGAATACTGAAGCTTTCTTT
TRBD2,TRBV20-1,.,TRBJ2-2,CSARPLRGSSAGELFF,TGCAGTGCTAGACCCCTCCGCGGGAGTTCGGCCGGGGAGCTGTTTTTT
.,TRBV6-4,.,TRBJ2-1,CASSDLGEQFF,TGTGCCAGCAGTGACTTAGGTGAGCAGTTCTTC
.,TRBV20-1,.,TRBJ2-5,CSAVFGETQYF,TGCAGTGCCGTATTCGGGGAGACCCAGTACTTC
.,TRBV18,.,TRBJ1-2,CASSPGEVNGYTF,TGTGCCAGCTCACCAGGGGAAGTGAATGGCTACACCTTC
.,TRBV7-2,once,TRBJ1-1,CASSLQGLEAFF,TGTGCCAGCAGCTTACAGGGGCTCGAAGCTTTCTTT
.,TRBV19,.,TRBJ2-3,CASSIGFGTDTQYF,TGTGCCAGTAGTATAGGGTTTGGCACAGATACGCAGTATTTT
TRBD1,TRBV12-3/TRBV12-4,.,TRBJ1-2,CASSDRGTGPIGGYTF,TGTGCCAGCAGTGACCGTGGGACAGGCCCTATCGGGGGCTACACCTTC
.,TRBV19,.,TRBJ1-2,CASSTQLNYGYTF,TGTGCCAGTAGTACGCAGCTTAACTATGGCTACACCTTC
.,TRBV20-1,few,TRBJ1-5,CSAPWGGVSSGNQPQHF,TGCAGTGCTCCCTGGGGGGGCGTCTCTAGCGGCAATCAGCCCCAGCATTTT
.,TRBV20-1,.,TRBJ1-4,CSARDWAGDEKLFF,TGCAGTGCTAGAGATTGGGCAGGCGATGAAAAACTGTTTTTT
.,TRBV10-3,.,TRBJ2-4,CAIRAELLNIQYF,TGTGCCATCAGAGCGGAGTTACTAAACATTCAGTACTTC
.,TRBV12-3/TRBV12-4,.,TRBJ1-6,CASSRGEPFSPLHF,TGTGCCAGCAGTAGGGGAGAGCCTTTTTCACCCCTCCACTTT
.,TRBV7-7,.,TRBJ2-3,CASSRDSTDTQYF,TGTGCTAGCAGCCGGGACAGCACAGATACGCAGTATTTT
TRBD2,TRBV15,few,TRBJ2-5,CATSRVGSGSHKTQYF,TGTGCCACCAGCAGAGTTGGTAGCGGGAGTCATAAGACCCAGTACTTC
.,TRBV28,.,TRBJ1-5,CASQLGGSNQPQHF,TGTGCCAGCCAGTTGGGGGGGTCTAATCAGCCCCAGCATTTT
.,TRBV20-1,.,TRBJ1-5,CSASDSVGGSQPQHF,TGCAGTGCTAGTGATTCTGTGGGAGGAAGTCAGCCCCAGCATTTT
.,TRBV19,.,TRBJ2-7,CASSGQRAGRPSYEQYF,TGTGCCAGTAGTGGACAGCGAGCGGGTCGGCCCTCCTACGAGCAGTACTTC
TRBD2,TRBV2,few,TRBJ2-5,CASSGGYSGRRSETQYF,TGTGCCAGCAGTGGGGGGTATAGCGGGAGACGATCCGAGACCCAGTACTTC
TRBD1,TRBV7-2,few,TRBJ1-4,CASSLVAGQGAEKLFF,TGTGCCAGCAGCTTAGTCGCTGGACAGGGGGCAGAAAAACTGTTTTTT
.,TRBV11-2,few,TRBJ1-2,CASSSSRNYGYTF,TGTGCCAGCAGCTCCTCAAGGAACTATGGCTACACCTTC
TRBD1,TRBV18,.,TRBJ1-2,CASSTGGDYGYTF,TGTGCCAGCTCGACAGGGGGAGACTATGGCTACACCTTC
.,TRBV6-5,.,TRBJ1-1,CASSYSSGAETEAFF,TGTGCCAGCAGTTATTCGTCAGGGGCAGAGACTGAAGCTTTCTTT